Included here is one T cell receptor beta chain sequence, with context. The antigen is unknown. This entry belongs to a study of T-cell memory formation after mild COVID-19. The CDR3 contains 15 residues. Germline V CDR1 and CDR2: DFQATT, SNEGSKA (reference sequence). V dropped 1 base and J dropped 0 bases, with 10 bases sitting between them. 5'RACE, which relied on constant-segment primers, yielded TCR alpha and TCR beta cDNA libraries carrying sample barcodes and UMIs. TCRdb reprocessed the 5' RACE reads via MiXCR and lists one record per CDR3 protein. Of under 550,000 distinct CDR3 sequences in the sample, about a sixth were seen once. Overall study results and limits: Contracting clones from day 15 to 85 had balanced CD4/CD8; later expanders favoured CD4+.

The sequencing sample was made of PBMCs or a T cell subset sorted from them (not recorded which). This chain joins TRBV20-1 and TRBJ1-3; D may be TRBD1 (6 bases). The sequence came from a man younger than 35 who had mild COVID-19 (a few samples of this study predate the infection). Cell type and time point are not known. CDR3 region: CSARAGADSGNTIYF. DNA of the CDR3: TGCAGTGCTAGAGCAGGGGCCGACTCTGGAAACACCATATATTTT.